The 10 T cell receptor beta chains given below trace back to one sample, sequenced in a study of immune evolution from preneoplasia to lung adenocarcinoma. Using immunoSEQ multiplex PCR, the repertoire was profiled, and TCRdb retains in-frame clones only, with some absent. The sample includes around 3,200 clones, around 80% of them seen just once. The material sequenced was FFPE adjacent normal lung tissue. These receptors all come from a person aged 70 to 80 with lung adenocarcinoma.

CDR3 protein: CSCPLYGYTF. The CDR3 bases are TGCAGTTGCCCTCTCTATGGCTACACCTTC. The rearrangement uses TRBV20-1 and TRBJ1-2; D unresolved. The V end was cut by 8 bases, the J end by 4 bases, with 8 bases between. Germline V lookup: CDR1 DFQATT, CDR2 SNEGSKA (reference sequence). This CDR3 spans 10 amino acids.

The chain has TRBV6-6 and TRBJ2-1; perhaps D is TRBD1 or TRBD2 (7 bases each). CDR1 and CDR2 (germline): MNHNY, SVGAGI (reference sequence). Between the trimmed V and J ends, which lost 2 bases and 6 bases, there was a span of 11 bases. CDR3 size: 14 residues. The CDR3 DNA reads TGTGCCAGCAGTTACGGCAGGGGGGGCAATGAGCAGTTCTTC. This sequence encodes CASSYGRGGNEQFF.

CDR3: CASSLGVAGPLDGYTF. The CDR3 DNA reads TGTGCCAGCAGCTTAGGGGTGGCAGGCCCTCTTGACGGCTACACCTTC. The V call is TRBV7-9, the J call TRBJ1-2, with no clear D. The germline gives CDR1 SEHNR, CDR2 FQNEAQ (reference sequence). V gave up 1 base and J gave up 8 bases, with 20 bases separating them. This CDR3 is 16 amino acids long.

The chain uses TRBV6-5 and TRBJ2-7; D is ambiguous. V was pared by 6 bases and J by 10 bases, with 4 bases between. The germline V gene has CDR1 MNHEY and CDR2 SVGAGI. The CDR3 is made up of 8 amino acids. CDR3 in amino acids: CASSRQYF. The CDR3 bases are TGTGCCAGCAGCCGACAGTACTTC.

About this clone itself: The sample carries other DNA sequences with the same CDR3. The rearrangement uses TRBV5-4 and TRBJ1-1; 11 nucleotides line up with TRBD1. CDR3 size: 14 residues. J was trimmed by 10 bases and V by 4 bases; bases with no gene match: 9. Germline CDR1 SGHNT, CDR2 YYREEE (reference sequence). In DNA, the CDR3 is TGTGCCAGCAGCCGGACGGGACAGGGGGAAGGAGCTTTCTTT. Its protein product is CASSRTGQGEGAFF. The full variable domain, with the rest looked up from reference TRBV5-4 and TRBJ1-1, is ETGVTQSPTHLIKTRGQQVTLRCSSQSGHNTVSWYQQALGQGPQFIFQYYREEENGRGNFPPRFSGLQFPNYSSELNVNALELDDSALYLCASSRTGQGEGAFFGQGTRLTVV.

This clone was counted once. This chain uses TRBV11-3 with TRBJ2-3, with 7 bases matching TRBD2. Germline V gives CDR1 SGHNT, CDR2 YENEEA. The CDR3 has 16 residues. The V and J ends lost 1 base and 3 bases, in that order; junction bases with no gene match: 7. Written as DNA, the CDR3 is TGTGCCAGCAGCTTAGGTCGGCGGGAGAAAACAGATACGCAGTATTTT. This encodes CASSLGRREKTDTQYF.

The rearrangement uses TRBV7-9 and TRBJ1-1; D call uncertain. Trimming took 5 bases from V and 3 from J, leaving 10 bases between them. CDR1 SEHNR and CDR2 FQNEAQ come from the germline V gene (reference sequence). The CDR3 is made up of 13 amino acids. The DNA of the CDR3 is TGTGCCAGCAGCCCCACAAAAGACACTGAAGCTTTCTTT. Translated, it gives CASSPTKDTEAFF.

By share of the sample, this clone is large (0.1 to 1%). The rearrangement links TRBV11-2 to TRBJ2-5; TRBD2 agrees at 9 bases. Germline V CDR1 and CDR2: SGHAT, FQNNGV. This CDR3 region has 13 residues. V lost 3 bases, J lost 4 bases, and 0 bases stayed unmatched. Here the CDR3 DNA reads TGTGCCAGCAGCTTTAGCGGGAGAGAGACCCAGTACTTC. As protein: CASSFSGRETQYF.

There are a few counts of this clone. This chain links TRBV6-5 with TRBJ2-5, with 7 positions matching TRBD2. This CDR3 has 12 residues. Per the germline V gene, CDR1 is MNHEY and CDR2 is SVGAGI. V shed 6 bases, J shed 6 bases, and the junction held 4 bases outside the gene matches. CDR3 bases: TGTGCCAGCAGGAGCGGGGAACAGACCCAGTACTTC. Protein: CASRSGEQTQYF.

CDR3 region: CASSPIRATGIIAKNIQYF. CDR3 DNA sequence: TGTGCCAGCTCACCAATACGAGCGACAGGGATCATAGCCAAAAACATTCAGTACTTC. The rearrangement joins TRBV18 to TRBJ2-4; 7 bases are shared with TRBD1. After removal of 2 bases from V and 0 bases from J, the junction contained 13 bases not matched to a gene. The germline gives CDR1 KGHSH, CDR2 LQKENI. The CDR3 runs to 19 residues.